This T cell receptor beta chain appears in the sequencing data of a study of blood T cell repertoires in COVID-19. Overall study: Italy, Spain and the United States were the sources of the convalescent and acute COVID-19 samples. T cells, B-cell-depleted T cells, or PBMCs supplied cDNA or gDNA.

There are 15 residues in the CDR3. CDR1 and CDR2 (germline): KGHSH, LQKENI. Germline trimming cut 4 bases from V and 6 bases from J; bases unmatched to any gene: 11. In terms of age and location, participants ranged from about 18 to 95 years and lived in about two dozen US areas. Researchers sorted participants into cohorts using their self-reported clinical history. Clones were read by immunoSEQ multiplex PCR, and TCRdb kept only the in-frame ones, dropping some. Among around 300,000 clones listed, 89% were seen once. Sequenced material: PBMCs or T cells enriched from blood (not recorded which). This sequence originates from a woman between 25 and 40 years old who had recovered from COVID-19. This chain links TRBV18 with TRBJ1-2, with TRBD1 matching 7 bases. CDR3 DNA: TGTGCCAGCTCACTAGACCGGGACAGCGACCATGGCTACACCTTC. This sequence encodes CASSLDRDSDHGYTF.